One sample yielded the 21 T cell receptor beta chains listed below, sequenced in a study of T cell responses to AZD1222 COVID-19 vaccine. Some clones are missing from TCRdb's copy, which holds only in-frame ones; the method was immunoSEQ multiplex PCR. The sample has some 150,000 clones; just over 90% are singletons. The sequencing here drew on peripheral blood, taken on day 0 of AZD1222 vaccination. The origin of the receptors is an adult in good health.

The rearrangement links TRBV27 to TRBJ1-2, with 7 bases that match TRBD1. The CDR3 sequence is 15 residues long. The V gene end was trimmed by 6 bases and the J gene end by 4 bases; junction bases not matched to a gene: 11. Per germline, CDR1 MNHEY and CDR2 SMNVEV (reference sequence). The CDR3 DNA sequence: TGTGCCAGCAGCTACAGCCGGGACAGAGTCTATGGCTACACCTTC. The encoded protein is CASSYSRDRVYGYTF.

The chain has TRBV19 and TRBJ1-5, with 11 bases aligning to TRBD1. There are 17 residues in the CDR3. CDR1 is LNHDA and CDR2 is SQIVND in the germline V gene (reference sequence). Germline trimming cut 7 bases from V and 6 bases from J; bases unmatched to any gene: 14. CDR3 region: CASTQGQGAWLVQPQHF. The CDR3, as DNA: TGTGCCAGTACTCAAGGACAGGGGGCATGGTTGGTTCAGCCCCAGCATTTT.

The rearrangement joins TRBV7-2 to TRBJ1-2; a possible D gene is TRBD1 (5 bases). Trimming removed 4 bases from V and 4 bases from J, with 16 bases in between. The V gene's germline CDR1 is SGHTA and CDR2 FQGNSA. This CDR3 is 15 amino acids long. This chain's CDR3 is CASSSFGQGSYGYTF. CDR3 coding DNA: TGTGCCAGCAGCTCGTTTGGGCAGGGCAGCTATGGCTACACCTTC.

CDR3 sequence reads: CAAGLTNYGYTF. For the CDR3, the DNA is TGTGCCGCGGGACTGACTAACTATGGCTACACCTTC. The rearrangement uses TRBV10-3 and TRBJ1-2, with D possibly TRBD1 on 5 matching bases. This CDR3 is built from 12 residues. The germline V gene has CDR1 ENHRY and CDR2 SYGVKD. V lost 11 bases and J lost 0, with 10 bases in between.

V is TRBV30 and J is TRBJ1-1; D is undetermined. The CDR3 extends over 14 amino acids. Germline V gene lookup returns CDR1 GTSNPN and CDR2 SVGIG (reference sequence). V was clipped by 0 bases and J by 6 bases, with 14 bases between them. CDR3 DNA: TGTGCCTGGAGTGTACGGCTGCAAGGGTCTGAAGCTTTCTTT. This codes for CAWSVRLQGSEAFF.

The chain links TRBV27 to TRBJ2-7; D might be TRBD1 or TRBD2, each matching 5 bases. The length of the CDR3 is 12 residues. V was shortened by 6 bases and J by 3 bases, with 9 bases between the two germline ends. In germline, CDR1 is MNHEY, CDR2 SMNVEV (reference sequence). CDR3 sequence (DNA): TGTGCCAGCAGGGGAGACAGCTACGAGCAGTACTTC. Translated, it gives CASRGDSYEQYF.

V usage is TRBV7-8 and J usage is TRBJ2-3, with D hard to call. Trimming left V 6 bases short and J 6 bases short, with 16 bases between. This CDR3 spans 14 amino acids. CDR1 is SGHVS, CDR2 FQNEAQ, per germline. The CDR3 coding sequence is TGTGCCAGCAGTCAAATTACCCCGGCCGATACGCAGTATTTT. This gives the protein CASSQITPADTQYF.

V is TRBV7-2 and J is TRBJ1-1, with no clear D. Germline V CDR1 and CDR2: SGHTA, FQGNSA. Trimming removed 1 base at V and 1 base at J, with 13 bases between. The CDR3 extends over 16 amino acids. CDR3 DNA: TGTGCCAGCAGCTTAGGTCTCCGTTCCGCGAACACTGAAGCTTTCTTT. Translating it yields CASSLGLRSANTEAFF.

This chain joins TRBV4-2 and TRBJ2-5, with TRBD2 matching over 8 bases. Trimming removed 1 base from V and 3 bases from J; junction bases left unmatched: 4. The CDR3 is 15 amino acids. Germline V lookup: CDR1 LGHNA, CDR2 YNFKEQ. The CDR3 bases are TGTGCCAGCAGCCAAGCGGGGGGGGAGGAAGAGACCCAGTACTTC. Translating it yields CASSQAGGEEETQYF.

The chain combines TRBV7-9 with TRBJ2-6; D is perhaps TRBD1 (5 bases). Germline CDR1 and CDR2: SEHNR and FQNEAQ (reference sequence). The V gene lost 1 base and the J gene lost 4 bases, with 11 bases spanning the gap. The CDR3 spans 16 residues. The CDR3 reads CASSLVSGSGANVLTF. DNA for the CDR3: TGTGCCAGCAGCTTAGTATCAGGGTCCGGGGCCAACGTCCTGACTTTC.

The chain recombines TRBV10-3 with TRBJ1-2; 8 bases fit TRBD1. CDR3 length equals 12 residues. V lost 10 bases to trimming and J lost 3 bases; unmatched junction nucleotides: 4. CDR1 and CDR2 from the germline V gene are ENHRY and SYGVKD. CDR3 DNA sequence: TGTGCCAGCAAACAGGGGGACTATGGCTACACCTTC. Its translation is CASKQGDYGYTF.

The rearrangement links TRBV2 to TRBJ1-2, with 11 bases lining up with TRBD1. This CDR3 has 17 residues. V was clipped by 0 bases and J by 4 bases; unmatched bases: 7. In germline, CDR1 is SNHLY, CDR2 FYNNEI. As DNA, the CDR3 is TGTGCCAGCAGTGAAGCGAGGACAGGGGGCTTCTCCTATGGCTACACCTTC. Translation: CASSEARTGGFSYGYTF.

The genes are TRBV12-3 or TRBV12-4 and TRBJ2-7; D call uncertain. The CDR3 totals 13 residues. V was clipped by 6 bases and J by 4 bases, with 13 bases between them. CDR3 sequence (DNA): TGTGCCAGCAGGCTGGGGTCTAAGTACGAGCAGTACTTC. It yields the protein CASRLGSKYEQYF.

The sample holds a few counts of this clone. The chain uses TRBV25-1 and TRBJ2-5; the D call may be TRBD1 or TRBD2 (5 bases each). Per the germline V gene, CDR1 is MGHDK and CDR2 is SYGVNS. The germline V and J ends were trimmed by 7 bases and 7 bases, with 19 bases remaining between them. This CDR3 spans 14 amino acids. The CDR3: CASTDGTVYWTQYF. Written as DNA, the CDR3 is TGTGCCAGCACCGACGGGACGGTGTATTGGACCCAGTACTTC. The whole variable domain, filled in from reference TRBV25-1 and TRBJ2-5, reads EADIYQTPRYLVIGTGKKITLECSQTMGHDKMYWYQQDPGMELHLIHYSYGVNSTEKGDLSSESTVSRIRTEHFPLTLESARPSHTSQYLCASTDGTVYWTQYFGPGTRLLVL.

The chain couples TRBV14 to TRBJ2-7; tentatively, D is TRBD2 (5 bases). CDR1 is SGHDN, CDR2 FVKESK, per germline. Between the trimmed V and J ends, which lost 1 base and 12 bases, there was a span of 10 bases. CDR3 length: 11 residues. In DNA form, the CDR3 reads TGTGCCAGCAGCCAAGCGGGGTTATCGTACTTC. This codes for CASSQAGLSYF.

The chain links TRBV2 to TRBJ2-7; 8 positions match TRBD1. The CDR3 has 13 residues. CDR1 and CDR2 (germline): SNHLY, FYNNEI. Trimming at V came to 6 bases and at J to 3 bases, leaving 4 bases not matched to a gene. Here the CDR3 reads CASSGQGHYEQYF. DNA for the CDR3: TGTGCCAGCAGCGGACAGGGACACTACGAGCAGTACTTC.

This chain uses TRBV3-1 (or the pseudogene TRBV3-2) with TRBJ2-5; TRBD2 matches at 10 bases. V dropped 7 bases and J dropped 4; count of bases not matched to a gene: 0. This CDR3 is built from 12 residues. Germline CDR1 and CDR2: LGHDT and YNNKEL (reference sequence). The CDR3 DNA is TGTGCCAGCACTAGCGGGGGAGAGACCCAGTACTTC. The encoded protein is CASTSGGETQYF.

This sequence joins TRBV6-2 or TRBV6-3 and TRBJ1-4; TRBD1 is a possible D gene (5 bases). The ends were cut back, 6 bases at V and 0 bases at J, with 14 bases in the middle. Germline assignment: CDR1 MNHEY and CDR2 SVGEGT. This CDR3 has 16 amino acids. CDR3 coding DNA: TGTGCCAGCAGCGCAACAGGACGCGCAACTAATGAAAAACTGTTTTTT. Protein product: CASSATGRATNEKLFF.

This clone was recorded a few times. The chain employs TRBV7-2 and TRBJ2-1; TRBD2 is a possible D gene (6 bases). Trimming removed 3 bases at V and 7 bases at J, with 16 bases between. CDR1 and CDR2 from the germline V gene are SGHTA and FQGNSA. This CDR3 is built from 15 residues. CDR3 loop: CASSFPRSSGNEQFF. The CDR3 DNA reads TGTGCCAGCAGCTTCCCCCGAAGTAGCGGTAATGAGCAGTTCTTC.

The CDR3 here is CASSTDPGDNQPQHF. The CDR3 bases are TGTGCCAGCAGCACGGATCCAGGAGACAATCAGCCCCAGCATTTT. This sequence joins TRBV5-5 and TRBJ1-5; no firm D call. V was trimmed by 4 bases and J by 3 bases, leaving 14 bases between them. This CDR3 region has 15 residues. CDR1 is SGHKS, CDR2 YYEKEE, per germline (reference sequence).

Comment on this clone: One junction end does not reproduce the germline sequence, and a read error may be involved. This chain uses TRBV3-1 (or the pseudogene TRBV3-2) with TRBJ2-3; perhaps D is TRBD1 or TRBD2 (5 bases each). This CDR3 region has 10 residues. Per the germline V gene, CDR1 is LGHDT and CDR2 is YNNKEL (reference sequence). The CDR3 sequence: CASTLQRGDF. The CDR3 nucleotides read TGTGCCAGCACCTTACAAAGAGGGGATTTT.